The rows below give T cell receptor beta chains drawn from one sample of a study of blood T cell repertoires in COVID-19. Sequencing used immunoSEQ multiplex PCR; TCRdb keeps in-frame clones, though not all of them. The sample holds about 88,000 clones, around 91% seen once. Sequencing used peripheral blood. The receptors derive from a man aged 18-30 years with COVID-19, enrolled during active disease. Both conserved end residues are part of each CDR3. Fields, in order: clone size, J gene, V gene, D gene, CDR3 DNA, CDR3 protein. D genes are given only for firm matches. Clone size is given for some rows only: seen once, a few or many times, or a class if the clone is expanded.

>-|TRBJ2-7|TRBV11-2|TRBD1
TGTGCCAGCAGCCTCCGGGACAGCATAAATCATGAACACTACGAGCAGTACTTC
CASSLRDSINHEHYEQYF
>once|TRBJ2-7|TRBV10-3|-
TGTGCCATCAGTGAGGCGACACCTCACTACGAGCAGTACTTC
CAISEATPHYEQYF
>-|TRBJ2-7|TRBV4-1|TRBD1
TGCGCCAGCAGAGGGACAGGGAGCTACGAGCAGTACTTC
CASRGTGSYEQYF
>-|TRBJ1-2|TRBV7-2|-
TGTGCCAGCAGCGTTGCCAGGGCGGCCTATGGCTACACCTTC
CASSVARAAYGYTF
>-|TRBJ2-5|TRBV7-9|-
TGTGCCAGCAGCTATCCTTCCGGGGTCCAAGAGACCCAGTACTTC
CASSYPSGVQETQYF
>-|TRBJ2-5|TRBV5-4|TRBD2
TGTGCCAGCAGCTCGGGACTAGCGGGATTTGAGACCCAGTACTTC
CASSSGLAGFETQYF
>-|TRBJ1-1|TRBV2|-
TGTGCCAGCAGGAGACTACTCCTGAACACTGAAGCTTTCTTT
CASRRLLLNTEAFF
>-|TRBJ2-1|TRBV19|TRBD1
TGTGCCAGTAGTATGTCCCAGGGGGCTCACAATGAGCAGTTCTTC
CASSMSQGAHNEQFF
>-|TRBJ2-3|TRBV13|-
TGTGCCAGCAGCTTACTTGAGGGCCGGTCAGATACGCAGTATTTT
CASSLLEGRSDTQYF
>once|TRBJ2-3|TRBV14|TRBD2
TGTGCCAGCAGCTTAATAGCGGGAGCCACAGATACGCAGTATTTT
CASSLIAGATDTQYF
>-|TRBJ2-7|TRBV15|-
TGTGCCACCAGCAGAGCCCTTACAGGCGAGCAGTACTTC
CATSRALTGEQYF
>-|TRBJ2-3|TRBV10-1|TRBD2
TGCGCCAGCAGTGAGGTAGCGGGAGGATCTAGCACAGATACGCAGTATTTT
CASSEVAGGSSTDTQYF
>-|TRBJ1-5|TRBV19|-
TGTGCCAGTAGTCTGTTCAATCAGCCCCAGCATTTT
CASSLFNQPQHF
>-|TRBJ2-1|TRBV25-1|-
TGTGCCAGCAGTGAACCGCCGAGGGATGAGCAGTTCTTC
CASSEPPRDEQFF
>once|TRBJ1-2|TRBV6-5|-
TGTGCCAGTTTCAGTGGGGAGGGGCTGGATGGCTACACCTTC
CASFSGEGLDGYTF
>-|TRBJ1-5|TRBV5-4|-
TGTGCCAGCAGTCCTCTCGGGCGAGACAGTAACAATCAGCCCCAGCATTTT
CASSPLGRDSNNQPQHF
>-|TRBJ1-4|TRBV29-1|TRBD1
TGCAGCGTTATTACAGGGGCTAATGAAAAACTGCTTTTT
CSVITGANEKLLF
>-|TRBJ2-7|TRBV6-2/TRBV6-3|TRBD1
TGTGCCAGCAGTTACTCGGACAGGGGGACTAACTCCTACGAGCAGTACTTC
CASSYSDRGTNSYEQYF
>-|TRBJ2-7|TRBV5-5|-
TGTGCCAGCAGCTCTTATTACGAGCAGTACTTC
CASSSYYEQYF
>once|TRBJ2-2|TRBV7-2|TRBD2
TGTGCCAGCCACGGACTAGCGTACACCGGGGAGCTGTTTTTT
CASHGLAYTGELFF
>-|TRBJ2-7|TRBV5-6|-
TGTGCCAGCAGCCTGGACCTAAACCGGTACGAGCAGTACTTC
CASSLDLNRYEQYF
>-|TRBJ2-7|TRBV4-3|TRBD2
TGCGCCAGCAGCCATCGAGCGGGAGGACCACGCGTGCAGTACTTC
CASSHRAGGPRVQYF
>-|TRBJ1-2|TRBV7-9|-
TGTGCCAGCAGCCTACAGGGAGACTATGGCTACACCTTC
CASSLQGDYGYTF
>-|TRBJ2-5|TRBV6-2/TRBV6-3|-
TGTGCCAGCAGTTCCGCAGGGAAAGAGACCCAGTACTTC
CASSSAGKETQYF
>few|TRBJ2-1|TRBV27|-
TGTGCCAGCGCCGTGGTCACTCTCTACAATGAGCAGTTCTTC
CASAVVTLYNEQFF
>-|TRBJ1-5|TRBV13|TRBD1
TGTGCCAGCAGCTGGGGACAGGGAAGCAATCAGCCCCAGCATTTT
CASSWGQGSNQPQHF
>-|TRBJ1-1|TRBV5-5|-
TGTGCCAGCAGCTTGGTCGACAGCCCGAACACTGAAGCTTTCTTT
CASSLVDSPNTEAFF
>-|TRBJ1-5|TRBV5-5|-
TGTGCCAGCAGCTCTACAGGGTATCAGCCCCAGCATTTT
CASSSTGYQPQHF
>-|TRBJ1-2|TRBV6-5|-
TGTGCCAGCAGTTCGGTGCGGGGCTACACCTTC
CASSSVRGYTF
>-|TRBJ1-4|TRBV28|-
TGTGCCAGCAGTGCTCAGGGGATCGGTGAAAAACTGCTTTTT
CASSAQGIGEKLLF
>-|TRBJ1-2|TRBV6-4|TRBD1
TGTGCCAGCAGAAGGACAGGGGAGATCGGCTACACCTTC
CASRRTGEIGYTF
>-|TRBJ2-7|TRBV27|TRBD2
TGTGCCAGCAGTTACCGACTAGCGGGTGCCTACGAGCAGTACTTC
CASSYRLAGAYEQYF
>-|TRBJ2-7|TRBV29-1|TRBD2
TGCAGCGTTGAAGGACTAGCGGACAGAGCCTACGAGCAGTACTTC
CSVEGLADRAYEQYF
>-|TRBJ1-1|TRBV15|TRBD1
TGTGCCACCAGCTTGCGGACAGGGGGCTACACTGAAGCTTTCTTT
CATSLRTGGYTEAFF
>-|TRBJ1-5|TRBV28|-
TGTGCCAGCAGTTTCCAGGGTGGCGGTAATCAGCCCCAGCATTTT
CASSFQGGGNQPQHF
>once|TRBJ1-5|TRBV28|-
TGTGCCAGCAGTGACAGTCGTCAGCCCCAGCATTTT
CASSDSRQPQHF
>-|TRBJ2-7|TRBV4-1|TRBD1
TGCGCCAGCAGTCCCCCCCCGCGGGACAGGGGGCGAAACGGCTACGAGCAGTACTTC
CASSPPPRDRGRNGYEQYF
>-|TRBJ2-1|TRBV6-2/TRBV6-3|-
TGTGCCAGCAGTTACGCAGGGGCGTACAATGAGCAGTTCTTC
CASSYAGAYNEQFF
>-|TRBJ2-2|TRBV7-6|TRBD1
TGTGCCAGCAGCTTAGCTCCCGGCAGGGGGTTAAACACCGGGGAGCTGTTTTTT
CASSLAPGRGLNTGELFF
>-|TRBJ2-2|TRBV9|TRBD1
TGTGCCAGCAGCGTAGGGACAGGGGGTACCGGGGAGCTGTTTTTT
CASSVGTGGTGELFF
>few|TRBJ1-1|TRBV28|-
TGTGCCAGCAGGCCGGGGATGAACACTGAAGCTTTCTTT
CASRPGMNTEAFF
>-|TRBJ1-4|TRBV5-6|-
TGTGCCAGCAGCTTGGGCCCAGGTAATGAAAAACTGCTTTTT
CASSLGPGNEKLLF
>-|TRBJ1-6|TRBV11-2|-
TGTGCCAGCAGCCCGCTAGGGGTATTGGATTCACCCCTCCACTTT
CASSPLGVLDSPLHF
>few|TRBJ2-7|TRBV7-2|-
TGTGCCAGCTCCCGGGGCCGACTAGGGATCTCCTACGAGCAGTACTTC
CASSRGRLGISYEQYF
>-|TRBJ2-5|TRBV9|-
TGTGCCAGCAGCGTACAAACAGGGTTCGGGGAGACCCAGTACTTC
CASSVQTGFGETQYF
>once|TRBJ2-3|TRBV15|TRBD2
TGTGCCACCAGTAAACAGCGGGAGACGCAGTATTTT
CATSKQRETQYF
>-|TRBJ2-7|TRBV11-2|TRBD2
TGTGCCAGCAGCTTTTCTAGCGGGGCGACCTACGAGCAGTACTTC
CASSFSSGATYEQYF
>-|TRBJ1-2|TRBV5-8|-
TGTGCCAGCAGCCCCGGCGGGGGGACCCTCCGGTATGGCTACACCTTC
CASSPGGGTLRYGYTF
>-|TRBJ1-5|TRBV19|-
TGTGCCAGTAGTATTGGGGCAGGACGTAGCAATCAGCCCCAGCATTTT
CASSIGAGRSNQPQHF
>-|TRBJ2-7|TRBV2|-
TGTGCCAGCGAAGACAGAGACTCCTACGAGCAGTACTTC
CASEDRDSYEQYF
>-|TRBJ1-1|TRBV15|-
TGTGCCACCAGCAGAGCTCCAGGATACACTGAAGCTTTCTTT
CATSRAPGYTEAFF
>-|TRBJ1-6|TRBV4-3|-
TGCGCCAGCAGCCGTCGGGGAGATTTCTCACCCCTCCACTTT
CASSRRGDFSPLHF
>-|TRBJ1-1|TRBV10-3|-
TGTGCCATCAGTGAGGGAGGTTGGGCTGAAGCTTTCTTT
CAISEGGWAEAFF
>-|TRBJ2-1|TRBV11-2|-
TGTGCCAGCAGCCCTCCCTCGGCAGGGATAAACAATGAGCAGTTCTTC
CASSPPSAGINNEQFF
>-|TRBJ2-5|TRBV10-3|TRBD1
TGTGCCACCCAACCAGGACAGGATTACCAAGAGACCCAGTACTTC
CATQPGQDYQETQYF
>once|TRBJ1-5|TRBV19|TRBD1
TGTGCCAGTAGTCGTCTCGGACAGGGTGGGGTGGATCAGCCCCAGCATTTT
CASSRLGQGGVDQPQHF
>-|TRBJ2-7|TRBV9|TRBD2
TGTGCCAGCAGCGTAGGAGCGGGGGGCGGGTACGAGCAGTACTTC
CASSVGAGGGYEQYF
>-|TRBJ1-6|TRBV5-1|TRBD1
TGCGCCAGCAGCGGGGGGACAGGGTGGTCCTATAATTCACCCCTCCACTTT
CASSGGTGWSYNSPLHF
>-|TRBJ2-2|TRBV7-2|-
TGTGCCAGCAGCCCCCGGAGCCTAGCAGGGAACACCGGGGAGCTGTTTTTT
CASSPRSLAGNTGELFF
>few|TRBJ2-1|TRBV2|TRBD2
TGTGCCAGCAAAAGCGGGAGGGCCCACAATGAGCAGTTCTTC
CASKSGRAHNEQFF